This TCR beta chain came from a study of T cells in Graves' hyperthyroidism and ophthalmopathy. The CDR3 is 14 amino acids. The trim removed 2 bases at V and 5 bases at J, leaving 4 bases unmatched. The germline V gene encodes CDR1 SGHRS and CDR2 YFSETQ. This clonotype was recorded many times. Regions amplified from RNA transcripts were the TCR beta CDR3 regions. The HTBI primer set served for first-round RT-PCR of the TCR CDR3. TCRdb reanalysed the multiplex PCR reads using MiXCR and keeps one entry per CDR3 protein. The sample includes around 620,000 distinct CDR3 sequences, approximately 15% of them seen just once.

The source is a woman younger than 35 with Graves' ophthalmopathy. The sequencing input was blood. The rearrangement uses TRBV5-1 and TRBJ1-5; 7 bases are shared with TRBD1. The CDR3 sequence: CASSFTGEDQPQHF. CDR3 nucleotide sequence: TGCGCCAGCAGCTTCACAGGGGAGGATCAGCCCCAGCATTTT.